This T cell receptor beta chain was observed in a study of PD-1 blockade in classical Hodgkin lymphoma. This table comes from immunoSEQ multiplex PCR, and its TCRdb copy is limited to in-frame clones, with some not included. The sample lists some 150,000 clones, approximately 80% occurring once. Every one of the patients relapsed after autologous stem cell transplantation (brentuximab vedotin exposure was variable). V lost 2 bases to trimming and J lost 10 bases, with 14 bases between them. The length of the CDR3 is 13 residues. CDR1 is SGHTA and CDR2 is FQGTGA in the germline V gene. Overall study results and limits: Patients starting nivolumab less than 1 year after ASCT had lower diversity and were excluded from later analyses. Whoever responded completely had baseline diversity much like that seen in newly diagnosed patients. Significantly greater TCR diversity emerged by C4D1 in CD4+ cells but not CD8+ cells. Newly diagnosed patients reportedly trailed healthy donors in baseline TCR diversity.

Remarks on this clone: What it recognizes is unknown.

V and J are TRBV7-3 and TRBJ1-1; D is ambiguous. The origin of this receptor is a human donor with classical Hodgkin lymphoma. The sequencing used peripheral blood mononuclear cells (PBMCs), collected before the second cycle of nivolumab. The CDR3 coding sequence is TGTGCCAGCAGCTTAGGCCCTACCTTCGGAGCTTTCTTT. Translated: CASSLGPTFGAFF.